A single sample is the source of the 29 T cell receptor beta chains below, sequenced in a study of T-cell memory formation after mild COVID-19. MiXCR was run by TCRdb on the 5' RACE reads, yielding one entry per CDR3 protein. This table holds approximately 210,000 distinct CDR3 sequences, 27% found once. Sequencing used PBMCs or a T cell subset sorted from them (not recorded which). Receptors were obtained from an adult woman who had mild COVID-19 (a few samples of this study predate the infection). Cell type and time point are not known.

This clonotype has more than one count but fewer than ten. The chain combines TRBV4-2 with TRBJ2-3; D possibly uses TRBD1 or TRBD2 (5 bases each). This CDR3 is built from 16 residues. V was clipped by 5 bases and J by 0 bases, with 15 bases between them. Germline V lookup: CDR1 LGHNA, CDR2 YNFKEQ. For the CDR3, the DNA is TGTGCCAGCAGCGCCGAAACTAGGGGAAGCACAGATACGCAGTATTTT. Translated: CASSAETRGSTDTQYF.

The rearrangement joins TRBV20-1 to TRBJ2-3; D could derive from TRBD1 or TRBD2 (7 bases each). Between the trimmed V and J ends, which lost 1 base and 2 bases, there was a span of 13 bases. The CDR3 covers 15 residues. From germline, CDR1 is DFQATT and CDR2 SNEGSKA (reference sequence). The CDR3 DNA sequence: TGCAGTGCTAGAGGGGCAGGGGGGGCCACAGATACGCAGTATTTT. Translated, it gives CSARGAGGATDTQYF.

The chain employs TRBV20-1 and TRBJ2-3; TRBD2 matches at 7 bases. Germline CDR1 reads DFQATT; CDR2 reads SNEGSKA (reference sequence). V was pared by 5 bases and J by 0 bases, with 8 bases of the junction left unmatched. CDR3 size: 15 residues. CDR3 loop: CSAGELGGSTDTQYF. CDR3 coding DNA: TGCAGTGCTGGGGAGCTGGGGGGGAGCACAGATACGCAGTATTTT.

The sample holds a few counts of this clonotype. The chain couples TRBV4-3 to TRBJ2-5, with D possibly being TRBD2 (6 bases). Trimming left V 1 base short and J 5 bases short, with 17 bases between. The germline V gene encodes CDR1 LGHNA and CDR2 YSLEER. This CDR3 comprises 16 residues. The CDR3 reads CASSQAPGVGRETQYF. The CDR3 DNA reads as TGCGCCAGCAGCCAAGCCCCGGGGGTTGGTAGGGAGACCCAGTACTTC.

This clonotype has more than one count but fewer than ten. V usage is TRBV7-2 and J usage is TRBJ1-4, with TRBD1 as a possible D gene (5 bases). The V gene lost 5 bases and the J gene lost 7 bases, with 8 bases spanning the gap. This CDR3 is 12 amino acids long. Germline V gene sequence: CDR1 SGHTA, CDR2 FQGNSA. The CDR3 spells CASSHDSEKLFF. Here the CDR3 DNA reads TGTGCCAGCAGCCATGACAGTGAAAAACTGTTTTTT.

This clonotype was counted only a few times. The rearrangement uses TRBV6-1 and TRBJ2-6, with D uncertain. CDR3 size: 16 residues. V gave up 1 base and J gave up 0 bases, with 7 bases separating them. Germline V gives CDR1 MNHNS, CDR2 SASEGT. The CDR3 sequence: CASSEDGASGANVLTF. The CDR3 bases are TGTGCCAGCAGTGAAGACGGAGCCTCTGGGGCCAACGTCCTGACTTTC.

The chain couples TRBV7-8 to TRBJ1-2, with D perhaps TRBD1 (6 bases). The CDR3 totals 14 residues. Looked up from germline, CDR1 is SGHVS and CDR2 is FQNEAQ. V was pared by 1 base and J by 10 bases, with 16 bases between. The CDR3 region is CASSLEPAGAPYTF. DNA of the CDR3: TGTGCCAGCAGCTTAGAGCCTGCAGGGGCTCCCTACACCTTC.

This clonotype has a handful of counts. The chain employs TRBV7-8 and TRBJ1-1; 8 nucleotides align to TRBD1. With V trimmed by 2 bases and J by 4 bases, 6 bases remained unmatched. There are 15 residues in the CDR3. Germline V gene sequence: CDR1 SGHVS, CDR2 FQNEAQ. CDR3 sequence (DNA): TGTGCCAGCAGCTTATTTTCAGGGGGCCTCACTGAAGCTTTCTTT. This sequence encodes CASSLFSGGLTEAFF. The variable domain in full, completed from reference TRBV7-8 and TRBJ1-1, reads GAGVSQSPRYKVAKRGQDVALRCDPISGHVSLFWYQQALGQGPEFLTYFQNEAQLDKSGLPSDRFFAERPEGSVSTLKIQRTQQEDSAVYLCASSLFSGGLTEAFFGQGTRLTVV.

The chain employs TRBV30 and TRBJ1-1, with D possibly being TRBD1 (5 bases). The V end was cut by 2 bases, the J end by 2 bases, with 9 bases between. Germline V gene lookup returns CDR1 GTSNPN and CDR2 SVGIG (reference sequence). The CDR3 is 13 amino acids. The CDR3: CAWSPDTNTEAFF. The CDR3 DNA reads TGTGCCTGGAGTCCGGACACAAACACTGAAGCTTTCTTT.

This chain connects TRBV24-1 to TRBJ2-5; tentatively, D is TRBD1 or TRBD2 (5 bases each). The CDR3 totals 12 residues. CDR1 and CDR2 (germline): KGHDR, SFDVKD. The V and J ends lost 7 bases and 5 bases respectively, with 10 bases between them. CDR3 region: CATRDWGETQYF. CDR3 bases: TGTGCCACCAGAGACTGGGGGGAGACCCAGTACTTC.

This sequence joins TRBV27 and TRBJ2-2; 10 bases line up with TRBD1. Germline CDR1 MNHEY, CDR2 SMNVEV (reference sequence). Trimming at V came to 5 bases and at J to 6 bases, leaving 9 bases not matched to a gene. The CDR3 runs 16 residues. The CDR3 DNA reads TGTGCCAGCAGTCACTTGGACAGGGGGTCGGCCGGGGAGCTGTTTTTT. Its protein is CASSHLDRGSAGELFF.

This clonotype appeared a few times. V usage is TRBV7-2 and J usage is TRBJ2-2; weak D call: TRBD1 (6 bases). Germline CDR1 reads SGHTA; CDR2 reads FQGNSA. The CDR3 is 14 amino acids. V was pared by 3 bases and J by 6 bases, with 11 bases between. This CDR3 is CASSLGAGAGELFF. The CDR3 bases are TGTGCCAGCAGCTTGGGGGCCGGGGCCGGGGAGCTGTTTTTT.

The chain recombines TRBV7-8 with TRBJ2-7; D possibly uses TRBD1 or TRBD2 (6 bases each). V lost 1 base, J lost 7 bases, and 8 bases lay in between. From germline, CDR1 is SGHVS and CDR2 FQNEAQ. The length of the CDR3 is 12 residues. The CDR3, as DNA: TGTGCCAGCAGCTTAGGGAGGGGGGAGCAGTACTTC. Translating gives CASSLGRGEQYF.

This clonotype came up a few times. The chain employs TRBV7-9 and TRBJ2-3; a weak D match, TRBD1 (6 bases). The CDR3 contains 16 residues. Germline V gives CDR1 SEHNR, CDR2 FQNEAQ (reference sequence). The ends were cut back, 5 bases at V and 0 bases at J, with 15 bases in the middle. The CDR3 reads CASSPPTGASTDTQYF. CDR3 nucleotides: TGTGCCAGCAGCCCTCCGACAGGAGCGAGCACAGATACGCAGTATTTT.

This chain uses TRBV5-1 with TRBJ1-1, with no clear D. Germline assignment: CDR1 SGHRS and CDR2 YFSETQ. This CDR3 comprises 13 residues. The V end was cut by 0 bases, the J end by 7 bases, with 10 bases between. CDR3 nucleotide sequence: TGCGCCAGCAGCTTGGTAGGTACCTATGAAGCTTTCTTT. Translation gives CASSLVGTYEAFF.

This clonotype was counted a few times. V usage is TRBV7-2 and J usage is TRBJ2-2; TRBD2 is a possible D gene (5 bases). The CDR3 covers 18 residues. The ends were cut back, 2 bases at V and 0 bases at J, with 16 bases in the middle. Germline CDR1 and CDR2: SGHTA and FQGNSA. The CDR3 DNA reads TGTGCCAGCAGCTTATCCTTCGCGGGCCTCGCGAACACCGGGGAGCTGTTTTTT. This sequence encodes CASSLSFAGLANTGELFF.

The V and J genes are TRBV30 and TRBJ2-1; 7 nucleotides line up with TRBD2. CDR3 size: 14 residues. V lost 2 bases, J lost 9 bases, and 10 bases stayed unmatched. In germline, CDR1 is GTSNPN, CDR2 SVGIG (reference sequence). In DNA, the CDR3 is TGTGCCTGGAGTAGCGGACTAGATGTTGGTGAGCAGTTCTTC. Translated, it gives CAWSSGLDVGEQFF.

Many counts were recorded for this clonotype. The J gene is TRBJ2-7, the V gene TRBV20-1; 14 positions match TRBD2. This CDR3 comprises 14 residues. The trim removed 5 bases at V and 4 bases at J, leaving 4 bases unmatched. Germline CDR1 is DFQATT and CDR2 is SNEGSKA (reference sequence). CDR3 nucleotide sequence: TGCAGTGCTGGGACTAGCGGGAGTCGGTACGAGCAGTACTTC. This gives the protein CSAGTSGSRYEQYF.

The chain has TRBV24-1 and TRBJ1-1; a possible D gene is TRBD1 (6 bases). The CDR3 length is 13 residues. The V gene's germline CDR1 is KGHDR and CDR2 SFDVKD. Between the trimmed V and J ends, which lost 4 bases and 11 bases, there was a span of 16 bases. CDR3 DNA: TGTGCCACCAGTGACGACCTCGGGGGCGCGGCTTTCTTT. The encoded protein is CATSDDLGGAAFF.

This clonotype was recorded a few times. V usage is TRBV6-5 and J usage is TRBJ1-1, with TRBD1 matching over 7 bases. The V and J ends lost 0 bases and 0 bases, in that order; junction bases with no gene match: 1. The CDR3 has 15 amino acids. Germline V lookup: CDR1 MNHEY, CDR2 SVGAGI. CDR3 DNA sequence: TGTGCCAGCAGTTACTCGACAGGGTTGAACACTGAAGCTTTCTTT. It yields the protein CASSYSTGLNTEAFF.

Remarks on this clonotype: One junction end disagrees with the germline gene, perhaps due to a read error. The V and J genes are TRBV7-9 and TRBJ2-5, with a possible D match to TRBD2 (6 bases). The CDR3 has 13 amino acids. Germline V CDR1 and CDR2: SEHNR, FQNEAQ (reference sequence). The CDR3 DNA follows: TGTGCCAGCAGCTTAGGGAGGGGTGAGACCAAGTACTTC. Protein: CASSLGRGETKYF.

This sequence joins TRBV7-8 and TRBJ2-2, with 9 bases identical to TRBD2. The V gene's germline CDR1 is SGHVS and CDR2 FQNEAQ. This CDR3 is built from 17 residues. V trimming: 5 bases; J trimming: 4 bases; junction bases outside the gene matches: 11. CDR3 sequence (DNA): TGTGCCAGCAGCCTGACCAGCGGGGGGCCGGCCACCGGGGAGCTGTTTTTT. Translation gives CASSLTSGGPATGELFF.

This clonotype was recorded a few times. The chain uses TRBV6-5 and TRBJ2-2; 8 positions match TRBD1. The J segment lost 3 bases and the V segment lost 2 bases, leaving 2 bases of the junction unmatched. The CDR3 spans 15 residues. Germline loops: CDR1 MNHEY, CDR2 SVGAGI. The CDR3 loop reads CASSYDRGDTGELFF. As DNA, the CDR3 is TGTGCCAGCAGTTACGACAGGGGTGACACCGGGGAGCTGTTTTTT.

CDR3 bases: TGTGCCACCAGTGAGGACGAACTGCGGACCCAGTACTTC. It encodes CATSEDELRTQYF. The chain recombines TRBV24-1 with TRBJ2-5; D gene uncertain. The CDR3 length is 13 residues. Trimming left V 4 bases short and J 7 bases short, with 12 bases between. The germline CDR1 and CDR2 sequences are KGHDR and SFDVKD.

This chain joins TRBV9 and TRBJ1-1; D may be TRBD1 (5 bases). Germline-derived CDR1 and CDR2 are SGDLS and YYNGEE. This CDR3 spans 15 amino acids. With 6 bases removed from V and 0 bases from J, the gap between germline ends came to 15 bases. The CDR3 bases are TGTGCCAGCAACCTTGAGGGGCAGATGAACACTGAAGCTTTCTTT. It encodes CASNLEGQMNTEAFF.

V usage is TRBV25-1 and J usage is TRBJ2-1; D possibly corresponds to TRBD2 (5 bases). Germline V gene lookup returns CDR1 MGHDK and CDR2 SYGVNS. The CDR3 length is 13 residues. Trimming left V 0 bases short and J 8 bases short, with 8 bases between. CDR3 sequence: CASSEYSGDEQFF. The CDR3 nucleotides are TGTGCCAGCAGTGAATACAGCGGCGATGAGCAGTTCTTC.

Only a few counts were recorded for this clonotype. The chain is built from TRBV20-1 and TRBJ2-1; TRBD2 matches at 10 bases. Germline V CDR1 and CDR2: DFQATT, SNEGSKA (reference sequence). The CDR3 extends over 17 amino acids. Trimming at V came to 0 bases and at J to 5 bases, leaving 10 bases not matched to a gene. The CDR3 here is CSARDPDSGLADNEQFF. The DNA for the CDR3 is TGCAGTGCTAGAGACCCGGACTCCGGACTAGCGGACAATGAGCAGTTCTTC.

This clonotype has more than one count but fewer than ten. The chain is built from TRBV19 and TRBJ2-1; the D call may be TRBD1 or TRBD2 (6 bases each). V was clipped by 4 bases and J by 2 bases, with 15 bases between them. The CDR3 loop spans 16 amino acids. Germline loops: CDR1 LNHDA, CDR2 SQIVND (reference sequence). In nucleotides, the CDR3 is TGTGCCAGTAGTAGATGGGGGGCGGGCCCCTACAATGAGCAGTTCTTC. This gives the protein CASSRWGAGPYNEQFF.

There are a few counts of this clonotype. The rearrangement joins TRBV20-1 to TRBJ2-1; 9 bases agree with TRBD1. Trimming removed 6 bases from V and 0 bases from J; junction bases left unmatched: 21. Germline V CDR1 and CDR2: DFQATT, SNEGSKA (reference sequence). The CDR3 has 20 amino acids. The CDR3 here is CSAGAQTGGLVRSSYNEQFF. The CDR3 DNA reads as TGCAGTGCCGGGGCCCAGACAGGGGGTTTGGTACGGAGCTCCTACAATGAGCAGTTCTTC.